This TCR beta chain was obtained from a study of cytomegalovirus exposure and HLA in healthy donors. PCR used 60 Vbeta primers and 13 Jbeta primers. Clones were read by immunoSEQ multiplex PCR, and TCRdb kept only the in-frame ones, dropping some. The table includes just over 150,000 clones, around four fifths detected once. The ends were cut back, 6 bases at V and 1 base at J, with 4 bases in the middle. CDR1 and CDR2 from the germline V gene are SGHTA and FQGNSA. This CDR3 has 12 residues. The V call is TRBV7-2, the J call TRBJ2-1, with no clear D. The clonotype was recovered from a young man in good health and CMV-seronegative. Sequencing was performed on PBMCs. This CDR3 is CASRRSYNEQFF. CDR3 sequence (DNA): TGTGCCAGCAGGAGATCCTACAATGAGCAGTTCTTC.